Listed here are 22 T cell receptor beta chains from one sample, sequenced in a study of T cell responses to AZD1222 COVID-19 vaccine. Profiling relied on immunoSEQ multiplex PCR, and the TCRdb table lists in-frame clones only, not all of them. The data show about 82,000 clones, around 82% seen once. The sample in question was peripheral blood, obtained 28 days after the second AZD1222 dose. The receptors shown here come from an adult who received the AZD1222 COVID-19 vaccine.

This chain joins TRBV30 and TRBJ1-1; TRBD1 might be the D (5 bases). Looked up from germline, CDR1 is GTSNPN and CDR2 is SVGIG (reference sequence). V lost 3 bases and J lost 7, with 15 bases in between. The CDR3 length is 13 residues. The CDR3: CAWSKGPKIEAFF. CDR3 nucleotides: TGTGCCTGGAGCAAGGGGCCAAAGATTGAAGCTTTCTTT.

The chain carries TRBV28 and TRBJ1-6, with 7 bases fitting TRBD1. The germline gives CDR1 MDHEN, CDR2 SYDVKM. There are 18 residues in the CDR3. The V segment lost 3 bases and the J segment 5 bases; nucleotides outside the gene matches: 13. In DNA, the CDR3 is TGTGCCAGCAGTTTGCTTCTTGGGGCAGGGGGAAATAATTCACCCCTCCACTTT. Translating gives CASSLLLGAGGNNSPLHF.

The rearrangement joins TRBV24-1 to TRBJ2-1, with 7 positions matching TRBD2. Germline CDR1 is KGHDR and CDR2 is SFDVKD. The V and J ends lost 4 bases and 12 bases, in that order; junction bases with no gene match: 8. The CDR3 length is 13 residues. The CDR3 region has the DNA TGTGCCACCAGTGACTCCGCGGGGGAGGGGCAGTTCTTC. Translation gives CATSDSAGEGQFF.

The gene calls are TRBV5-1 and TRBJ2-3; D remains unclear. This CDR3 is built from 15 residues. Germline CDR1 SGHRS, CDR2 YFSETQ. V was trimmed by 0 bases and J by 4 bases, leaving 12 bases between them. The CDR3 DNA reads as TGCGCCAGCAGCTTGGGAGTTGGTACAGCAGATACGCAGTATTTT. Amino acid sequence: CASSLGVGTADTQYF.

The chain uses TRBV5-1 and TRBJ1-1; TRBD1 agrees at 10 bases. The CDR3 covers 16 residues. Germline CDR1 is SGHRS and CDR2 is YFSETQ. With V trimmed by 3 bases and J by 1 base, 6 bases remained unmatched. CDR3 nucleotides: TGCGCCAGCAGCTACCGGGACAGGGGCCCGAACACTGAAGCTTTCTTT. Its translation: CASSYRDRGPNTEAFF.

This chain links TRBV28 with TRBJ2-1, with D hard to call. Germline V gives CDR1 MDHEN, CDR2 SYDVKM. The CDR3 runs 16 residues. Deletions cut 3 bases from V and 7 bases from J, with 19 bases between. The CDR3 DNA reads TGTGCCAGCAGTTTCCTCCGGTCACTCCACGTAAATGAGCAGTTCTTC. Amino acids: CASSFLRSLHVNEQFF. The whole variable domain, remainder taken from reference TRBV28 and TRBJ2-1, is DVKVTQSSRYLVKRTGEKVFLECVQDMDHENMFWYRQDPGLGLRLIYFSYDVKMKEKGDIPEGYSVSREKKERFSLILESASTNQTSMYLCASSFLRSLHVNEQFFGPGTRLTVL.

The rearrangement links TRBV28 to TRBJ1-1, with TRBD1 matching over 7 bases. Losses at the gene ends were 7 bases for V and 1 base for J; bases not matched to a gene: 6. Germline lookup yields CDR1 MDHEN and CDR2 SYDVKM. The CDR3 is 14 amino acids. The DNA for the CDR3 is TGTGCCAGCATCAGACAGGGAGGGAACACTGAAGCTTTCTTT. Translation gives CASIRQGGNTEAFF.

The CDR3 DNA reads TGTGCCAGCAGTTCAAGACAGTCCTATAATTCACCCCTCCACTTT. Translating it yields CASSSRQSYNSPLHF. This chain uses TRBV28 with TRBJ1-6, with a weak D call TRBD1 (5 bases). The germline CDR1 and CDR2 sequences are MDHEN and SYDVKM. Trimming took 4 bases from V and 1 from J, leaving 8 bases between them. This CDR3 spans 15 amino acids.

The chain is built from TRBV5-1 and TRBJ1-2; 8 bases are a match to TRBD1. The CDR3 consists of 16 residues. The germline V gene encodes CDR1 SGHRS and CDR2 YFSETQ. V shed 4 bases and J 0 bases; nucleotides not matched to a gene: 8. CDR3 protein: CASSLRTGTPNYGYTF. The CDR3 DNA sequence: TGCGCCAGCAGCCTCCGGACAGGGACTCCTAACTATGGCTACACCTTC.

V usage is TRBV6-1 and J usage is TRBJ1-6; weak D call: TRBD1 (5 bases). The germline CDR1 and CDR2 sequences are MNHNS and SASEGT. The CDR3 is 16 amino acids. V lost 1 base and J 8 bases, leaving 15 bases between the germline ends. This CDR3 reads CASSEVRAGLDSPLHF. In DNA, the CDR3 is TGTGCCAGCAGTGAAGTTCGCGCAGGGTTGGATTCACCCCTCCACTTT.

The chain links TRBV19 to TRBJ1-1; D is ambiguous. Trimming took off 1 base at V and 6 bases at J, with 9 bases between the two ends. Germline lookup yields CDR1 LNHDA and CDR2 SQIVND (reference sequence). The CDR3 is made up of 13 amino acids. Here the CDR3 reads CASSIVGWAEAFF. The CDR3 DNA follows: TGTGCCAGTAGTATAGTTGGGTGGGCTGAAGCTTTCTTT.

The rearrangement joins TRBV10-3 to TRBJ1-2; a possible D gene is TRBD1 (6 bases). This CDR3 is built from 12 residues. Trimming took off 4 bases at V and 7 bases at J, with 10 bases between the two ends. Germline CDR1 reads ENHRY; CDR2 reads SYGVKD. CDR3 sequence reads: CAISVGAGGYTF. The CDR3 DNA is TGTGCCATCAGTGTGGGGGCGGGTGGCTACACCTTC.

V is TRBV27 and J is TRBJ1-6, with 9 bases matching TRBD1. From germline, CDR1 is MNHEY and CDR2 SMNVEV (reference sequence). CDR3 size: 14 residues. With 5 bases clipped from V and 9 bases from J, the junction kept 5 bases outside the gene matches. The CDR3 here is CASSPDRGSSPLHF. The CDR3 region has the DNA TGTGCCAGCAGTCCGGACAGGGGAAGTTCACCCCTCCACTTT.

The chain employs TRBV27 and TRBJ2-7; 8 positions agree with TRBD1. Losses at the gene ends were 3 bases for V and 6 bases for J; bases not matched to a gene: 7. Germline V gene lookup returns CDR1 MNHEY and CDR2 SMNVEV (reference sequence). The CDR3 runs 14 residues. CDR3 sequence (DNA): TGTGCCAGCAGTTTTTCAGGGGGCTTGGGCGAGCAGTACTTC. Amino acids: CASSFSGGLGEQYF.

This clone has only a few counts. V is TRBV7-3 and J is TRBJ2-7; perhaps TRBD2 as D (6 bases). The germline V gene encodes CDR1 SGHTA and CDR2 FQGTGA. V was trimmed by 5 bases and J by 4 bases, leaving 27 bases between them. The CDR3 has 18 amino acids. Here the CDR3 reads CASSPANLVERVKYEQYF. CDR3 in DNA: TGTGCCAGCAGCCCTGCTAACTTAGTGGAGCGGGTGAAATACGAGCAGTACTTC. Using reference TRBV7-3 and TRBJ2-7 for the parts outside the CDR3, the full variable domain is GAGVSQTPSNKVTEKGKYVELRCDPISGHTALYWYRQSLGQGPEFLIYFQGTGAADDSGLPNDRFFAVRPEGSVSTLKIQRTERGDSAVYLCASSPANLVERVKYEQYFGPGTRLTVT.

The chain couples TRBV6-1 to TRBJ2-7; 7 nucleotides agree with TRBD2. V trimming: 2 bases; J trimming: 0 bases; junction bases outside the gene matches: 4. The CDR3 extends over 15 amino acids. Germline-derived CDR1 and CDR2 are MNHNS and SASEGT. As DNA, the CDR3 is TGTGCCAGCAGTGAATGGGAGGGCAGCTCCTACGAGCAGTACTTC. Protein sequence: CASSEWEGSSYEQYF.

The chain uses TRBV9 and TRBJ1-2; tentative D call: TRBD1 (5 bases). The V gene lost 4 bases and the J gene lost 2 bases, with 15 bases spanning the gap. The germline V gene has CDR1 SGDLS and CDR2 YYNGEE. This CDR3 region has 15 residues. Here the CDR3 reads CASSTEPPGNYGYTF. Here the CDR3 DNA reads TGTGCCAGCAGCACCGAGCCTCCAGGGAACTATGGCTACACCTTC.

The table lists this clone with a count of one. The chain combines TRBV5-4 with TRBJ2-3; D is undetermined. Trimming took off 2 bases at V and 3 bases at J, with 4 bases between the two ends. CDR3 size: 12 residues. Germline CDR1 reads SGHNT; CDR2 reads YYREEE (reference sequence). As DNA, the CDR3 is TGTGCCAGCAGCTTCGGGACAGATACGCAGTATTTT. Its protein product is CASSFGTDTQYF.

This clone was seen more than once but under ten times. This chain uses TRBV15 with TRBJ2-1; 7 bases fit TRBD2. CDR1 and CDR2 from the germline V gene are LNHNV and YYDKDF (reference sequence). Trimming cost V 1 base and J 9 bases; bases outside gene matches: 12. The CDR3 length is 16 residues. CDR3 sequence (DNA): TGTGCCACCAGCAGAGGACGGCGGGGGAGAGGGACTGAGCAGTTCTTC. Translated, it gives CATSRGRRGRGTEQFF.

This chain joins TRBV7-9 and TRBJ2-3; D possibly corresponds to TRBD2 (6 bases). V was pared by 5 bases and J by 0 bases, with 9 bases between. The CDR3 spans 14 residues. Looked up from germline, CDR1 is SEHNR and CDR2 is FQNEAQ (reference sequence). This chain's CDR3 is CASSPGLSTDTQYF. The CDR3 coding sequence is TGTGCCAGCAGCCCGGGACTTAGCACAGATACGCAGTATTTT. The variable domain in full, with the rest retrieved from reference TRBV7-9 and TRBJ2-3, is DTGVSQNPRHKITKRGQNVTFRCDPISEHNRLYWYRQTLGQGPEFLTYFQNEAQLEKSRLLSDRFSAERPKGSFSTLEIQRTEQGDSAMYLCASSPGLSTDTQYFGPGTRLTVL.

CDR3 region: CASSHKFPRSSYEQYF. The CDR3 bases are TGTGCCAGCAGCCATAAATTCCCCAGGAGCTCCTACGAGCAGTACTTC. The chain couples TRBV3-1 (or the pseudogene TRBV3-2) to TRBJ2-7; no definite D call. The CDR3 spans 16 residues. V was shortened by 3 bases and J by 0 bases, with 15 bases between the two germline ends. The V gene's germline CDR1 is LGHDT and CDR2 YNNKEL (reference sequence).

The chain recombines TRBV3-1 (or the pseudogene TRBV3-2) with TRBJ2-3, with unresolved D. The CDR3 sequence is 15 residues long. The V gene lost 4 bases and the J gene lost 1 base, with 12 bases spanning the gap. Germline CDR1 LGHDT, CDR2 YNNKEL (reference sequence). CDR3: CASSPGLVGTDTQYF. CDR3 in DNA: TGTGCCAGCAGCCCGGGCCTTGTAGGCACAGATACGCAGTATTTT.